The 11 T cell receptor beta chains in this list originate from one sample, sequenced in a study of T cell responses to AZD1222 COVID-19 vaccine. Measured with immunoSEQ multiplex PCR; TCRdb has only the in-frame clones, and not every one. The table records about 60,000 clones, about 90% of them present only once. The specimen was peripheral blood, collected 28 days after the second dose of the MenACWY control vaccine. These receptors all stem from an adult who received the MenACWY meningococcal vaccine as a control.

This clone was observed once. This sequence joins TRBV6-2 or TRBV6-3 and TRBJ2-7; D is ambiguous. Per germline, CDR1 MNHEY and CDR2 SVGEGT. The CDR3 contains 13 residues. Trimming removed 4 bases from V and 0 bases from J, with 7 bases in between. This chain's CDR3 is CASSSDTSYEQYF. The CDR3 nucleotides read TGTGCCAGCAGTTCTGACACCTCCTACGAGCAGTACTTC.

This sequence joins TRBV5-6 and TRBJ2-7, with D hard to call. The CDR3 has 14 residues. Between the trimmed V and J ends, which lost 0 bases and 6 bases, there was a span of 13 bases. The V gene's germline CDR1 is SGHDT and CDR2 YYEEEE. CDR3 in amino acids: CASSLAGGAIEQYF. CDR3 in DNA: TGTGCCAGCAGCTTGGCCGGCGGAGCGATCGAGCAGTACTTC.

The CDR3 protein is CASSQKGLGPFLGGYTF. The CDR3 DNA sequence: TGTGCCAGCAGCCAAAAGGGTTTAGGCCCCTTCCTAGGGGGCTACACCTTC. The chain carries TRBV3-1 (or the pseudogene TRBV3-2) and TRBJ1-2; no clear D gene. Trimming took 2 bases from V and 8 from J, leaving 24 bases between them. CDR3 length: 17 residues. Germline V CDR1 and CDR2: LGHDT, YNNKEL (reference sequence).

The CDR3 DNA sequence: TGTGCCAGCAGCTTAGGGAGGACAGGGATCGGTGGCTACACCTTC. Protein sequence: CASSLGRTGIGGYTF. The chain combines TRBV11-2 with TRBJ1-2; TRBD1 matches at 8 bases. The CDR3 spans 15 residues. Trimming took 1 base from V and 7 from J; bases not matched to a gene: 8. The germline V gene has CDR1 SGHAT and CDR2 FQNNGV.

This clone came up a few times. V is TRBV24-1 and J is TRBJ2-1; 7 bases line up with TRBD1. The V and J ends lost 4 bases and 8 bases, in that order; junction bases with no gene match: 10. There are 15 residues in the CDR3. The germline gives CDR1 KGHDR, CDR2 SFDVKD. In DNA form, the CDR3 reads TGTGCCACCAGTGACCGAACCGACAGGGTTTATGAGCAGTTCTTC. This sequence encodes CATSDRTDRVYEQFF.

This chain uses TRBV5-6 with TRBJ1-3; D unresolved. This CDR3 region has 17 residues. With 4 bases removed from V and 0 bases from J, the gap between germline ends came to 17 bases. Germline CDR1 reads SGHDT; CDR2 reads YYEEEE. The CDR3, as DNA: TGTGCCAGCAGCACGGACGGCCAACAAAACTCTGGAAACACCATATATTTT. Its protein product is CASSTDGQQNSGNTIYF.

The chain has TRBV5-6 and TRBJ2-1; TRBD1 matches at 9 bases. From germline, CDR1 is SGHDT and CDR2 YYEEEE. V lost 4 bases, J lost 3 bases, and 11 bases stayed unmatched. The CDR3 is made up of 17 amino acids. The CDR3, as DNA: TGTGCCAGCAGCACACCGGGACAGGGCTACGACTACAATGAGCAGTTCTTC. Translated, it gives CASSTPGQGYDYNEQFF.

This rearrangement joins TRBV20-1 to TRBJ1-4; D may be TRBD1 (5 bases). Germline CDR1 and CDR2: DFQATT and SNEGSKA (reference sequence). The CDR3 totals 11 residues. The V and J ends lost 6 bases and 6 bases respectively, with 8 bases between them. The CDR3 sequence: CSAGTDEKLFF. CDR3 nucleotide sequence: TGCAGTGCGGGGACGGATGAAAAACTGTTTTTT.

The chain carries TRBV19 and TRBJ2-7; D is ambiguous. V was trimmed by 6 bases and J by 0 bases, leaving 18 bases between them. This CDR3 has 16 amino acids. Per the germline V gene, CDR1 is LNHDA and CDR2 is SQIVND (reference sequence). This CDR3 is CASSPKRSRSSYEQYF. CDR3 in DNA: TGTGCCAGTAGCCCCAAGCGCTCGCGGAGCTCCTACGAGCAGTACTTC.

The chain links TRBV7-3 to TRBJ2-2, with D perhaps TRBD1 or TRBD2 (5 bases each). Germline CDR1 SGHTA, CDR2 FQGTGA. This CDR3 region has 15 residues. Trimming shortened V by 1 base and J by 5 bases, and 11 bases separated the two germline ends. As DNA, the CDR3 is TGTGCCAGCAGCTTAAGGGGGAGTGGAACCGGGGAGCTGTTTTTT. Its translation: CASSLRGSGTGELFF.

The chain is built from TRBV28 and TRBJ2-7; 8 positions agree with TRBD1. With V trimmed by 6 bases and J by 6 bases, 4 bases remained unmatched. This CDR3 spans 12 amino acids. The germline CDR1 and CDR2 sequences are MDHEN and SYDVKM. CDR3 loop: CASRGQEAEQYF. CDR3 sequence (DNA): TGTGCCAGCAGGGGACAGGAGGCCGAGCAGTACTTC. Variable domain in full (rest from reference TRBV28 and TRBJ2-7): DVKVTQSSRYLVKRTGEKVFLECVQDMDHENMFWYRQDPGLGLRLIYFSYDVKMKEKGDIPEGYSVSREKKERFSLILESASTNQTSMYLCASRGQEAEQYFGPGTRLTVT.